The 32 T cell receptor beta chains below all came from one sample that was sequenced in a study of beta chain features in type 1 diabetes. Expressed TCRB transcripts were sequenced after all isolated RNA was converted to cDNA. Assay used: immunoSEQ multiplex PCR; TCRdb lists only in-frame clones, some missing. The sample lists about 410,000 clones; 14% were seen once. Specimen: naive CD4+ T cells from blood. The source is a man between 25 and 39 years old in good health.

The chain recombines TRBV19 with TRBJ1-1; TRBD1 matches 7 bases. The CDR3 covers 14 residues. Trimming took 6 bases from V and 1 from J; bases not matched to a gene: 5. Germline V gives CDR1 LNHDA, CDR2 SQIVND (reference sequence). The CDR3 here is CASSAWDRNTEAFF. The CDR3 DNA reads TGTGCCAGTAGCGCCTGGGACAGGAACACTGAAGCTTTCTTT.

The chain couples TRBV7-8 to TRBJ1-2; weak D call: TRBD1 (6 bases). CDR3 length: 16 amino acids. CDR1 is SGHVS and CDR2 is FQNEAQ in the germline V gene. Trimming took 5 bases from V and 4 from J, leaving 20 bases between them. The DNA of the CDR3 is TGTGCCAGCAGCACACGTCGGGCAGGGGCGGGCTATGGCTACACCTTC. As protein: CASSTRRAGAGYGYTF.

The genes are TRBV6-5 and TRBJ1-6; D may be TRBD1 (6 bases). The CDR3 runs to 13 residues. CDR1 MNHEY and CDR2 SVGAGI come from the germline V gene. The V end lost 9 bases, the J end lost 7 bases, and 13 bases lay between the germline ends. The CDR3 sequence is CASRRGQNSPLHF. CDR3 nucleotide sequence: TGTGCCAGTCGCAGGGGTCAGAATTCACCCCTCCACTTT.

The gene calls are TRBV4-3 and TRBJ1-1; 9 positions match TRBD1. V trimming: 0 bases; J trimming: 0 bases; junction bases outside the gene matches: 5. CDR1 is LGHNA, CDR2 YSLEER, per germline. This CDR3 contains 17 residues. CDR3 protein: CASSQEGTGIMNTEAFF. In DNA, the CDR3 is TGCGCCAGCAGCCAAGAAGGGACAGGGATAATGAACACTGAAGCTTTCTTT.

Only a few counts were recorded for this clone. The DNA for the CDR3 is TGTGCCAGCAGTGCGACAGGGGGCTGGAAGCCCCAGCATTTT. Its translation is CASSATGGWKPQHF. The chain combines TRBV25-1 with TRBJ1-5; TRBD1 agrees at 10 bases. The trim removed 4 bases at V and 8 bases at J, leaving 5 bases unmatched. The germline gives CDR1 MGHDK, CDR2 SYGVNS. CDR3 size: 14 residues.

The rearrangement links TRBV7-9 to TRBJ1-1, with 7 bases lining up with TRBD1. Trimming at V came to 9 bases and at J to 1 base, leaving 8 bases not matched to a gene. This CDR3 has 14 residues. Germline V gene data show CDR1 as SEHNR and CDR2 as FQNEAQ (reference sequence). The CDR3 reads CASVPGTENTEAFF. The DNA of the CDR3 is TGTGCCAGTGTCCCCGGGACAGAGAACACTGAAGCTTTCTTT.

V gene TRBV30 combines with J gene TRBJ2-5; D not resolved. Between the trimmed V and J ends, which lost 2 bases and 4 bases, there was a span of 8 bases. Per germline, CDR1 GTSNPN and CDR2 SVGIG (reference sequence). The CDR3 runs 12 residues. This chain's CDR3 is CAWSTRGETQYF. In DNA form, the CDR3 reads TGTGCCTGGAGTACCCGCGGAGAGACCCAGTACTTC.

The V call is TRBV4-3, the J call TRBJ2-2, with 10 bases lining up with TRBD1. V lost 5 bases to trimming and J lost 7 bases; unmatched junction nucleotides: 4. This CDR3 spans 14 amino acids. The V gene's germline CDR1 is LGHNA and CDR2 YSLEER. The CDR3 is CASSNGQGDGELFF. CDR3 nucleotide sequence: TGCGCCAGCAGCAACGGACAGGGGGACGGGGAGCTGTTTTTT.

This clone showed up just a few times. The CDR3 DNA sequence: TGTGCCAGCAGCTTAACCGGCAGCCATGAAGCTTTCTTT. Translating it yields CASSLTGSHEAFF. The chain couples TRBV7-9 to TRBJ1-1, with D hard to call. This CDR3 is built from 13 residues. Germline values: CDR1 SEHNR, CDR2 FQNEAQ (reference sequence). Trimming stripped 2 bases from V and 7 bases from J, with 11 bases between. Together with reference TRBV7-9 and TRBJ1-1, the CDR3 gives the full variable domain: DTGVSQNPRHKITKRGQNVTFRCDPISEHNRLYWYRQTLGQGPEFLTYFQNEAQLEKSRLLSDRFSAERPKGSFSTLEIQRTEQGDSAMYLCASSLTGSHEAFFGQGTRLTVV.

This clone was observed a handful of times. The chain recombines TRBV7-6 with TRBJ2-5; D ambiguous. Trimming removed 5 bases from V and 12 bases from J, with 16 bases in between. The CDR3 is 12 residues long. Germline V lookup: CDR1 SGHVS, CDR2 FNYEAQ. The CDR3 loop is CASSPLPLIEYF. The CDR3, as DNA: TGTGCCAGCAGCCCGCTTCCCCTGATTGAGTACTTC.

J is TRBJ2-5 and V is TRBV4-3; D gene ambiguous. The germline V and J ends were trimmed by 1 base and 8 bases, with 17 bases remaining between them. In germline, CDR1 is LGHNA, CDR2 YSLEER. This CDR3 spans 15 amino acids. DNA of the CDR3: TGCGCCAGCAGCCAAGGTCTTGGCGATTTGAACACCCAGTACTTC. Translating it yields CASSQGLGDLNTQYF.

The J gene is TRBJ2-1, the V gene TRBV28; D may be TRBD2 (7 bases). Germline-derived CDR1 and CDR2 are MDHEN and SYDVKM. Trimming took off 6 bases at V and 5 bases at J, with 14 bases between the two ends. The CDR3 contains 14 residues. DNA for the CDR3: TGTGCCAGCAGCGACGGGGAGGGGGACAATGAGCAGTTCTTC. Residues: CASSDGEGDNEQFF.

CDR3 in amino acids: CAWSVTRYTGELFF. The CDR3 DNA sequence: TGTGCCTGGAGTGTAACCCGGTACACCGGGGAGCTGTTTTTT. The chain carries TRBV30 and TRBJ2-2; D unclear. V gave up 0 bases and J gave up 3 bases, with 8 bases separating them. The CDR3 is 14 residues long. Germline assignment: CDR1 GTSNPN and CDR2 SVGIG (reference sequence).

The table lists this clone with a few counts. V is TRBV4-1 and J is TRBJ2-3; possibly TRBD1 or TRBD2 for D (5 bases each). CDR1 is MGHRA, CDR2 YSYEKL, per germline. CDR3 length: 15 residues. Trimming pared 0 bases from V and 3 bases from J, leaving 10 bases between. The CDR3 loop reads CASSQERGRTDTQYF. CDR3 sequence (DNA): TGCGCCAGCAGCCAAGAGAGGGGCAGAACAGATACGCAGTATTTT.

The chain has TRBV7-9 and TRBJ2-7; 7 nucleotides line up with TRBD1. V was clipped by 4 bases and J by 1 base; unmatched bases: 10. Germline V lookup: CDR1 SEHNR, CDR2 FQNEAQ (reference sequence). The CDR3 is 16 residues long. The CDR3 reads CASSSQTGKISYEQYV. As DNA, the CDR3 is TGTGCCAGCAGCTCCCAGACAGGGAAAATATCCTACGAGCAGTACGTC.

The table lists this clone with a few counts. The identical CDR3 is also encoded by other nucleotide sequences in the sample. The chain joins TRBV6-5 to TRBJ2-1; D uncertain. V lost 8 bases and J lost 5, with 13 bases in between. The CDR3 runs to 13 residues. The germline V gene has CDR1 MNHEY and CDR2 SVGAGI. CDR3 DNA: TGTGCCAGCGGGCGAGGCCCCGACAATGAGCAGTTCTTC. Its translation: CASGRGPDNEQFF.

The chain has TRBV5-4 and TRBJ1-1, with 9 bases that match TRBD1. The length of the CDR3 is 15 residues. V was pared by 4 bases and J by 0 bases, with 4 bases of the junction left unmatched. CDR1 and CDR2 (germline): SGHNT, YYREEE (reference sequence). The CDR3 DNA follows: TGTGCCAGCAGCCCTAGACAGGGGGTGAACACTGAAGCTTTCTTT. Translated, it gives CASSPRQGVNTEAFF.

This clone was counted a few times. The chain recombines TRBV6-5 with TRBJ2-1; D possibly matches TRBD1 or TRBD2 (6 bases each). Germline V lookup: CDR1 MNHEY, CDR2 SVGAGI. CDR3 size: 14 residues. Trimming removed 5 bases from V and 9 bases from J, with 17 bases in between. This chain's CDR3 is CASSTPRGPVEQFF. The CDR3 nucleotides read TGTGCCAGCAGTACTCCCCGGGGGCCGGTTGAGCAGTTCTTC.

This clone showed up just a few times. The chain uses TRBV4-3 and TRBJ2-5, with TRBD1 matching 8 bases. V lost 1 base to trimming and J lost 4 bases; unmatched junction nucleotides: 14. The CDR3 sequence is 18 residues long. Germline CDR1 LGHNA, CDR2 YSLEER. The CDR3 spells CASSQGGWTGPSSETQYF. DNA of the CDR3: TGCGCCAGCAGCCAAGGCGGGTGGACAGGGCCTTCCTCAGAGACCCAGTACTTC.

The genes are TRBV30 and TRBJ2-7, with 7 nucleotides matching TRBD1. Germline V gene lookup returns CDR1 GTSNPN and CDR2 SVGIG (reference sequence). With 2 bases clipped from V and 4 bases from J, the junction kept 5 bases outside the gene matches. This CDR3 is 13 amino acids long. The CDR3: CAWSHSQGYEQYV. The CDR3 bases are TGTGCCTGGAGTCACTCACAGGGGTACGAGCAGTACGTC.

The rearrangement uses TRBV7-9 and TRBJ2-7; 10 nucleotides match TRBD1. CDR3 size: 13 residues. V lost 7 bases and J lost 5; bases outside the gene matches: 5. Per the germline V gene, CDR1 is SEHNR and CDR2 is FQNEAQ (reference sequence). CDR3 sequence: CASMTGGLNEQYV. CDR3 nucleotide sequence: TGTGCCAGCATGACAGGGGGCTTGAACGAGCAGTACGTC.

This clone came up a few times. The chain carries TRBV30 and TRBJ1-1; 10 bases are a match to TRBD1. Trimming at V came to 2 bases and at J to 10 bases, leaving 7 bases not matched to a gene. The CDR3 extends over 13 amino acids. CDR1 and CDR2 (germline): GTSNPN, SVGIG (reference sequence). The CDR3: CAWSTTGGLGAFF. CDR3 in DNA: TGTGCCTGGAGTACGACAGGGGGCCTAGGAGCTTTCTTT.

This clone was observed at least ten times. This chain uses TRBV7-2 with TRBJ2-4; TRBD1 aligns across 10 bases. From germline, CDR1 is SGHTA and CDR2 FQGNSA. J was trimmed by 15 bases and V by 5 bases; bases with no gene match: 7. This CDR3 comprises 12 residues. In DNA form, the CDR3 reads TGTGCCAGCAGCAGGGACAGGGGTCTTCTGTACTTC. It is translated as CASSRDRGLLYF.

Comments on this clone: Different DNA sequences within this sample yield the same CDR3. CDR3 sequence reads: CASSLGGRETQYF. For the CDR3, the DNA is TGTGCCAGCAGCTTAGGAGGGCGAGAGACCCAGTACTTC. The chain joins TRBV7-9 to TRBJ2-5; possible D gene TRBD2, 5 bases. CDR3 length equals 13 residues. The germline V gene has CDR1 SEHNR and CDR2 FQNEAQ (reference sequence). Trimming removed 1 base at V and 4 bases at J, with 7 bases between. Filled out from reference TRBV7-9 and TRBJ2-5, the complete variable domain reads DTGVSQNPRHKITKRGQNVTFRCDPISEHNRLYWYRQTLGQGPEFLTYFQNEAQLEKSRLLSDRFSAERPKGSFSTLEIQRTEQGDSAMYLCASSLGGRETQYFGPGTRLLVL.

This chain joins TRBV30 and TRBJ2-2; D gene ambiguous. V lost 0 bases to trimming and J lost 7 bases, with 6 bases between them. CDR1 and CDR2 from the germline V gene are GTSNPN and SVGIG (reference sequence). The CDR3 contains 12 residues. CDR3 nucleotides: TGTGCCTGGAGTGTTGGGCTCGGGGAGCTGTTTTTT. Protein sequence: CAWSVGLGELFF.

This clone appeared a few times. The chain joins TRBV4-1 to TRBJ1-4; unclear D gene. Looked up from germline, CDR1 is MGHRA and CDR2 is YSYEKL. Trimming removed 5 bases at V and 8 bases at J, with 12 bases between. The CDR3 sequence is 13 residues long. The CDR3: CASSFLIGEKLFF. The CDR3 DNA reads TGCGCCAGCAGCTTCCTGATTGGGGAAAAACTGTTTTTT.

The chain couples TRBV2 to TRBJ2-1; 9 positions agree with TRBD2. With 7 bases clipped from V and 10 bases from J, the junction kept 2 bases outside the gene matches. This CDR3 region has 11 residues. Looked up from germline, CDR1 is SNHLY and CDR2 is FYNNEI. Here the CDR3 DNA reads TGTGCCAGCACCCTAGCGGGAGAGCAGTTCTTC. It specifies CASTLAGEQFF.

Concerning this clone itself: Other DNA variants within this sample encode the same CDR3. This rearrangement joins TRBV29-1 to TRBJ1-5; 8 bases match TRBD1. With V trimmed by 6 bases and J by 1 base, 2 bases remained unmatched. The CDR3 is made up of 13 amino acids. Germline V gives CDR1 SQVTM, CDR2 ANQGSEA. The CDR3 spells CSVGDRSNQPQHF. As DNA, the CDR3 is TGCAGCGTGGGGGACAGGAGCAATCAGCCCCAGCATTTT.

This clone appeared a few times. The chain combines TRBV9 with TRBJ2-1, with 11 bases that match TRBD2. The V segment lost 2 bases and the J segment 4 bases; nucleotides outside the gene matches: 11. This CDR3 has 18 amino acids. Germline lookup yields CDR1 SGDLS and CDR2 YYNGEE. CDR3 region: CASSVQPPGLAVYNEQFF. The CDR3 DNA follows: TGTGCCAGCAGCGTCCAACCCCCGGGACTAGCGGTATACAATGAGCAGTTCTTC.

The chain carries TRBV4-3 and TRBJ1-2; a possible D gene is TRBD1 (6 bases). CDR1 and CDR2 (germline): LGHNA, YSLEER. The V gene lost 0 bases and the J gene lost 8 bases, with 10 bases spanning the gap. The CDR3 is 13 residues long. CDR3 sequence reads: CASSQDPGVGYTF. In DNA, the CDR3 is TGCGCCAGCAGCCAAGATCCAGGGGTGGGCTACACCTTC.

This clone showed up just a few times. The chain is built from TRBV2 and TRBJ1-2, with TRBD1 matching 10 bases. This CDR3 spans 14 amino acids. Germline CDR1 is SNHLY and CDR2 is FYNNEI. The trim removed 4 bases at V and 6 bases at J, leaving 5 bases unmatched. CDR3 DNA sequence: TGTGCCAGCAGTGGGGGACAGGGGTCGCATGGCTACACCTTC. Protein sequence: CASSGGQGSHGYTF.

The V call is TRBV10-3, the J call TRBJ2-7; D gene uncertain. Germline CDR1 and CDR2: ENHRY and SYGVKD. The V gene lost 9 bases and the J gene lost 2 bases, with 11 bases spanning the gap. This CDR3 comprises 12 residues. The DNA of the CDR3 is TGTGCCATGGGCCTAGAGACCTACGAGCAGTACGTC. Translating gives CAMGLETYEQYV.